These T cell receptor beta chains were read from a single sample in a study of blood T cell repertoires in COVID-19. Clones were read by immunoSEQ multiplex PCR, and TCRdb kept only the in-frame ones, dropping some. The table has around 80,000 clones, around 79% seen once; the top ten hold around 12%. The sequenced sample was peripheral blood. The receptors stem from a man older than 75 with acute or convalescent COVID-19. Each CDR3 is given with its conserved first and last residue. Fields, in order: CDR3 length, V gene, J gene, CDR3 protein.

14	TRBV18	TRBJ2-5	CASSPPSGGETQYF
16	TRBV7-9	TRBJ2-5	CASSTGTSGGQETQYF
13	TRBV19	TRBJ2-3	CASSIDSADTQYF
13	TRBV12-3/TRBV12-4	TRBJ1-5	CASSRLNNQPQHF
15	TRBV5-6	TRBJ1-4	CASSVRTGVWEKLFF
14	TRBV7-2	TRBJ1-2	CASSLGTGWSGYTF
16	TRBV13	TRBJ1-1	CASSLTGGRGFTEAFF
16	TRBV5-1	TRBJ2-2	CASSLGLAGGTGELFF
17	TRBV5-6	TRBJ2-1	CASSLGWAGERYNEQFF
17	TRBV9	TRBJ2-5	CASSVVPSGGLRETQYF
14	TRBV15	TRBJ2-1	CATSRRGSYNEQFF
14	TRBV7-2	TRBJ2-7	CASSLGAGGSEQYF
15	TRBV30	TRBJ1-5	CAWSRGYLKNQPQHF
16	TRBV29-1	TRBJ1-4	CSVERGSQATNEKLFF
13	TRBV2	TRBJ2-2	CASSAQGYGELFF
12	TRBV5-1	TRBJ1-1	CASSGRGPEAFF
14	TRBV24-1	TRBJ2-7	CATSDSGGYYEQYF
15	TRBV12-5	TRBJ1-3	CASGLPQVSGNTIYF
15	TRBV9	TRBJ1-4	CASSWGTSTNEKLFF
15	TRBV5-1	TRBJ2-1	CASSLVPGSYNEQFF
22	TRBV4-2	TRBJ1-6	CASSQDPARMGSGSSYNSPLHF
13	TRBV12-3/TRBV12-4	TRBJ1-1	CASGDRGNSEAFF
15	TRBV3-1/TRBV3-2	TRBJ2-7	CASSQAPSVSYEQYF